The clone carrying this T cell receptor (beta chain) was observed at least ten times. As yet, its antigen is unknown. Cells sorted as Tregs were CD4+, CD25+ and CD127-/low. The ends were cut back, 2 bases at V and 7 bases at J, with 12 bases in the middle. The germline CDR1 and CDR2 sequences are SEHNR and FQNEAQ (reference sequence). The CDR3 covers 15 residues. Semi-nested PCR with Nested Universal Primer A followed constant-region reverse priming of full-length variable regions. Each CDR3 protein is one row after TCRdb ran MiXCR on the 5' RACE reads. The table includes roughly 60,000 distinct CDR3 sequences, roughly 28% detected once. Study-wide points: The TCR gene usage of tumor memory CD4+ T cells clustered together with blood and lymph node memory CD4+ cells and with lymph node naive CD4+ cells. Tumor-infiltrating Treg TCR alpha and beta sequences overlapped most with tumor naive CD4+ T cells, then blood naive. Larger-cohort validation covered only one TCR beta V-J rearrangement.

The clonotype originates from a female donor with breast cancer. The sequenced sample consisted of tumor-infiltrating Tregs sorted from the breast tumor. The V and J genes are TRBV7-9 and TRBJ1-6; D gene uncertain. The chain's CDR3 is CASSLPGDSNSPLHF. In nucleotides, the CDR3 is TGTGCCAGCAGCTTACCCGGGGATTCGAATTCACCCCTCCACTTT. The whole variable domain, filled in from reference TRBV7-9 and TRBJ1-6, reads DTGVSQNPRHKITKRGQNVTFRCDPISEHNRLYWYRQTLGQGPEFLTYFQNEAQLEKSRLLSDRFSAERPKGSFSTLEIQRTEQGDSAMYLCASSLPGDSNSPLHFGNGTRLTVT.